The 10 T cell receptor beta chains listed next were all sequenced from one sample in a study of vaccination and CD4 T cells after COVID-19. Cultured CD4+ T-cell DNA underwent Oncomine TCR Beta short-read sequencing. One entry per CDR3 protein, called by TCRdb with MiXCR from the PCR reads. The table lists 2,500 to 4,000 distinct CDR3 sequences, around 25% of them singletons. For these TCRs, the target antigens are not known. This sample's treatment: roughly 10-day PBMC culture with coronavirus spike peptide pools or control peptides (ViraFEST assay). The sample consisted of CD4+ T cells from blood, cultured in vitro, taken after SARS-CoV-2 vaccination. These receptor sequences come from a human donor who had recovered from COVID-19.

In its sample, this clonotype ranks as medium-sized. The chain couples TRBV20-1 to TRBJ2-7; TRBD1 might be the D (6 bases). Germline CDR1 reads DFQATT; CDR2 reads SNEGSKA (reference sequence). V was pared by 5 bases and J by 7 bases, with 24 bases between. The CDR3 length is 15 residues. Here the CDR3 DNA reads TGCAGTGCTGAGGGACCGACAGGCTACAAGGGGGAGCAGTACTTC. It translates to CSAEGPTGYKGEQYF.

J is TRBJ2-7 and V is TRBV4-1; D remains ambiguous. CDR3 length: 15 residues. The germline CDR1 and CDR2 sequences are MGHRA and YSYEKL. Trimming cost V 4 bases and J 3 bases, with 16 bases left between them. The CDR3 protein is CASSRIPRQYYEQYF. DNA for the CDR3: TGCGCCAGCAGCCGCATCCCGAGACAATACTACGAGCAGTACTTC.

Remarks on this clonotype: This may be a read error, as it is one base from a much larger clone. The chain links TRBV20-1 to TRBJ1-2, with D maybe TRBD1 (5 bases). Germline V CDR1 and CDR2: DFQATT, SNEGSKA (reference sequence). The CDR3 length is 14 residues. Trimming left V 1 base short and J 4 bases short, with 13 bases between. The CDR3 loop is CSARGARGPYGYTF. As DNA, the CDR3 is TGCAGTGCTAGAGGGGCGAGGGGCCCCTATGGCTACACCTTC.

This clonotype qualifies as large. V and J are TRBV7-2 and TRBJ2-7; D remains unclear. Germline loops: CDR1 SGHTA, CDR2 FQGNSA. CDR3 length: 13 amino acids. V was shortened by 2 bases and J by 0 bases, with 5 bases between the two germline ends. The CDR3 here is CASSLYSSYEQYF. The CDR3 region has the DNA TGTGCCAGCAGCTTATATAGCTCCTACGAGCAGTACTTC.

This clonotype was seen only a few times. The chain carries TRBV20-1 and TRBJ1-6; D not resolved. Germline V CDR1 and CDR2: DFQATT, SNEGSKA (reference sequence). The V end was cut by 0 bases, the J end by 4 bases, with 13 bases between. The CDR3 is 16 residues long. The CDR3 DNA follows: TGCAGTGCTAGAGATCTGTCTTTCGGTTATAATTCACCCCTCCACTTT. Amino acid sequence: CSARDLSFGYNSPLHF.

This clonotype was seen more than once but under ten times. V gene TRBV7-2 combines with J gene TRBJ1-1, with unresolved D. Per germline, CDR1 SGHTA and CDR2 FQGNSA. This CDR3 has 15 residues. V was trimmed by 6 bases and J by 0 bases, leaving 14 bases between them. This CDR3 reads CASRFLSSLNTEAFF. CDR3 nucleotides: TGTGCCAGCAGGTTCCTTAGCTCCTTGAACACTGAAGCTTTCTTT.

The rearrangement uses TRBV28 and TRBJ2-7; D unclear. Germline CDR1 and CDR2: MDHEN and SYDVKM. This CDR3 is 13 amino acids long. Trimming pared 3 bases from V and 2 bases from J, leaving 8 bases between. For the CDR3, the DNA is TGTGCCAGCAGTTTCCCCCCCCCCTACGAGCAGTACTTC. Its protein product is CASSFPPPYEQYF.

The V and J genes are TRBV29-1 and TRBJ2-7; 7 bases match TRBD1. Germline V CDR1 and CDR2: SQVTM, ANQGSEA. V dropped 6 bases and J dropped 6; count of bases not matched to a gene: 14. The CDR3 has 14 residues. CDR3: CSVPTDRVGSEQYF. CDR3 DNA sequence: TGCAGCGTACCGACAGACAGGGTGGGATCCGAGCAGTACTTC.

This clonotype was counted a single time. V is TRBV6-6 and J is TRBJ2-4, with a weak D call TRBD2 (6 bases). The V end lost 7 bases, the J end lost 0 bases, and 19 bases lay between the germline ends. Germline V gene sequence: CDR1 MNHNY, CDR2 SVGAGI (reference sequence). The CDR3 has 17 amino acids. The CDR3 DNA follows: TGTGCCAGCACCAATCGCGGCGGGGCGATAGCCAAAAACATTCAGTACTTC. This codes for CASTNRGGAIAKNIQYF.

Notes on this clonotype: A read error may account for a junction end that differs from germline. The chain carries TRBV15 and TRBJ1-1, with D possibly being TRBD1 (6 bases). CDR1 and CDR2 from the germline V gene are LNHNV and YYDKDF (reference sequence). The CDR3 extends over 13 amino acids. This CDR3 is CATSREGRGEAFF. The CDR3 DNA is TGTGCCACCAGCCGAGAAGGCAGGGGTGAAGCTTTCTTT.